Shown below are 17 T cell receptor beta chains from a single sample sequenced in a study of T cell responses to AZD1222 COVID-19 vaccine. Only in-frame clones appear in the TCRdb table, and some are missing; sequencing was by immunoSEQ multiplex PCR. The table shows about 73,000 clones, with around 90% occurring only once. This specimen consisted of peripheral blood, obtained 28 days after the second AZD1222 dose. These receptors were obtained from an adult who received the AZD1222 COVID-19 vaccine.

The CDR3 loop is CAGGGDSSYEQYF. For the CDR3, the DNA is TGTGCCGGTGGCGGGGATAGCTCCTACGAGCAGTACTTC. The chain couples TRBV30 to TRBJ2-7, with a tentative D call TRBD2 (6 bases). The germline CDR1 and CDR2 sequences are GTSNPN and SVGIG (reference sequence). V was shortened by 8 bases and J by 0 bases, with 14 bases between the two germline ends. This CDR3 comprises 13 residues.

The chain recombines TRBV18 with TRBJ1-4; no clear D gene. Trimming stripped 1 base from V and 7 bases from J, with 13 bases between. This CDR3 comprises 15 residues. Germline assignment: CDR1 KGHSH and CDR2 LQKENI. DNA of the CDR3: TGTGCCAGCTCACCACGTCGAGATGGTGGTGAAAAACTGTTTTTT. Residues: CASSPRRDGGEKLFF.

The chain recombines TRBV5-1 with TRBJ2-5; 9 nucleotides agree with TRBD1. Trimming at V came to 9 bases and at J to 1 base, leaving 10 bases not matched to a gene. The CDR3 loop spans 15 amino acids. In germline, CDR1 is SGHRS, CDR2 YFSETQ. CDR3 sequence (DNA): TGCGCCACTAAAGGACAGGGGACAATCCAAGAGACCCAGTACTTC. It encodes CATKGQGTIQETQYF.

The chain uses TRBV7-9 and TRBJ1-3; D is unclear. The germline V gene has CDR1 SEHNR and CDR2 FQNEAQ (reference sequence). This CDR3 comprises 14 residues. V was trimmed by 8 bases and J by 2 bases, leaving 13 bases between them. The CDR3 DNA reads TGTGCCAGCTCCCCATTAGGGACTGGAAACACCATATATTTT. Translated, it gives CASSPLGTGNTIYF. The variable domain in full, completed from reference TRBV7-9 and TRBJ1-3, reads DTGVSQNPRHKITKRGQNVTFRCDPISEHNRLYWYRQTLGQGPEFLTYFQNEAQLEKSRLLSDRFSAERPKGSFSTLEIQRTEQGDSAMYLCASSPLGTGNTIYFGEGSWLTVV.

The chain recombines TRBV7-6 with TRBJ2-7, with TRBD2 matching over 13 bases. With 5 bases clipped from V and 4 bases from J, the junction kept 17 bases outside the gene matches. The CDR3 is 19 residues long. CDR1 SGHVS and CDR2 FNYEAQ come from the germline V gene. CDR3 bases: TGTGCCAGCAGCCCTAGCCTTTTACGGACTAGCGGGGGAGCATACGAGCAGTACTTC. This encodes CASSPSLLRTSGGAYEQYF.

As regards this clone: Other DNA sequences in the sample encode the same CDR3. The rearrangement uses TRBV5-1 and TRBJ2-7; 9 positions match TRBD1. J was trimmed by 2 bases and V by 5 bases; bases with no gene match: 5. CDR1 is SGHRS and CDR2 is YFSETQ in the germline V gene. The CDR3 is made up of 14 amino acids. CDR3: CASSRDRATYEQYF. The CDR3, as DNA: TGCGCCAGCAGTCGGGACAGGGCGACCTACGAGCAGTACTTC.

The CDR3 sequence: CASSQGGYGTSGGAEQFF. In DNA form, the CDR3 reads TGTGCCAGCAGCCAAGGTGGCTACGGGACTAGCGGGGGGGCTGAGCAGTTCTTC. The chain has TRBV3-1 (or the pseudogene TRBV3-2) and TRBJ2-1; 16 positions agree with TRBD2. The CDR3 sequence is 18 residues long. Germline V CDR1 and CDR2: LGHDT, YNNKEL (reference sequence). J lost 9 bases, V lost 1 base, and 9 bases had no gene match.

V usage is TRBV7-3 and J usage is TRBJ1-2; D not resolved. Per germline, CDR1 SGHTA and CDR2 FQGTGA. CDR3 length: 13 amino acids. Trimming took off 5 bases at V and 8 bases at J, with 15 bases between the two ends. CDR3 loop: CASSRAREEGYTF. The CDR3 DNA sequence: TGTGCCAGCAGCCGAGCTCGGGAAGAGGGCTACACCTTC.

V gene TRBV5-3 combines with J gene TRBJ2-1; 10 bases align to TRBD2. TRBV5-3 is an open reading frame, and its role is uncertain. The CDR3 runs to 15 residues. V trimming: 1 base; J trimming: 6 bases; junction bases outside the gene matches: 4. CDR3 residues: CARSLQLAGTNEQFF. CDR3 in DNA: TGTGCCAGAAGCTTGCAACTAGCGGGGACCAATGAGCAGTTCTTC.

This CDR3 reads CASSLGLGGYTF. Written as DNA, the CDR3 is TGTGCCAGCAGCCTAGGACTGGGGGGCTACACCTTC. V gene TRBV7-8 combines with J gene TRBJ1-2, with D unclear. CDR1 SGHVS and CDR2 FQNEAQ come from the germline V gene. The V end was cut by 5 bases, the J end by 8 bases, with 12 bases between. CDR3 length equals 12 residues. Supplemented by reference TRBV7-8 and TRBJ1-2, the full variable domain reads GAGVSQSPRYKVAKRGQDVALRCDPISGHVSLFWYQQALGQGPEFLTYFQNEAQLDKSGLPSDRFFAERPEGSVSTLKIQRTQQEDSAVYLCASSLGLGGYTFGSGTRLTVV.

The count of this clone is one. This chain links TRBV3-1 (or the pseudogene TRBV3-2) with TRBJ1-2; D is uncertain. Trimming shortened V by 0 bases and J by 9 bases, and 14 bases separated the two germline ends. This CDR3 comprises 14 residues. Per the germline V gene, CDR1 is LGHDT and CDR2 is YNNKEL (reference sequence). CDR3: CASSQDWGYVSYTF. CDR3 nucleotide sequence: TGTGCCAGCAGCCAAGATTGGGGTTACGTGAGCTACACCTTC.

V gene TRBV13 combines with J gene TRBJ2-3, with D possibly being TRBD2 (6 bases). Germline-derived CDR1 and CDR2 are PRHDT and FYEKMQ (reference sequence). V lost 5 bases and J lost 7, with 13 bases in between. The CDR3 has 13 residues. The CDR3 spells CASSPSDPNTQYF. The CDR3 DNA reads as TGTGCCAGCAGCCCTAGCGACCCCAATACGCAGTATTTT.

V and J are TRBV6-2 or TRBV6-3 and TRBJ2-5; 8 bases align to TRBD1. The CDR3 consists of 14 residues. Looked up from germline, CDR1 is MNHEY and CDR2 is SVGEGT. V shed 5 bases, J shed 7 bases, and the junction held 9 bases outside the gene matches. The CDR3 nucleotides read TGTGCCAGCAGTCCCGGGACAGGCTTCGGGACCCAGTACTTC. Translation: CASSPGTGFGTQYF.

The chain has TRBV27 and TRBJ2-1, with 9 bases that match TRBD2. V gave up 8 bases and J gave up 3 bases; unmatched junction bases: 5. The CDR3 consists of 14 residues. Per the germline V gene, CDR1 is MNHEY and CDR2 is SMNVEV (reference sequence). The CDR3 DNA is TGTGCCAGCTCCGGACTAGCGAGCTACAATGAGCAGTTCTTC. Its protein product is CASSGLASYNEQFF.

The sample holds a few counts of this clone. V is TRBV6-5 and J is TRBJ1-2, with D possibly matching TRBD1 (6 bases). The CDR3 covers 12 residues. V lost 11 bases and J lost 7, with 17 bases in between. The germline V gene encodes CDR1 MNHEY and CDR2 SVGAGI. The CDR3 region has the DNA TGTGCCGGACTACGGGGGGCGGGTGGCTACACCTTC. Its translation is CAGLRGAGGYTF.

J is TRBJ2-3 and V is TRBV2, with 11 bases that match TRBD2. Germline assignment: CDR1 SNHLY and CDR2 FYNNEI. CDR3 size: 16 residues. Trimming removed 6 bases from V and 4 bases from J; junction bases left unmatched: 9. CDR3 sequence reads: CASRRRTSGGSDTQYF. The CDR3 DNA follows: TGTGCCAGCAGGAGGAGAACTAGCGGGGGATCAGATACGCAGTATTTT.

This clone has only one observation. The chain employs TRBV2 and TRBJ2-7, with D tentatively TRBD1 (6 bases). V lost 8 bases and J lost 0, with 17 bases in between. Germline V gene lookup returns CDR1 SNHLY and CDR2 FYNNEI. CDR3 length: 15 amino acids. The DNA for the CDR3 is TGTGCCAGCCGGACGGGACACAGCATCTCCTACGAGCAGTACTTC. Residues: CASRTGHSISYEQYF. The whole variable domain, filled in from reference TRBV2 and TRBJ2-7, reads EPEVTQTPSHQVTQMGQEVILRCVPISNHLYFYWYRQILGQKVEFLVSFYNNEISEKSEIFDDQFSVERPDGSNFTLKIRSTKLEDSAMYFCASRTGHSISYEQYFGPGTRLTVT.